The 31 T cell receptor beta chains below were found in one sample sequenced in a study of multiple sclerosis patients with progressive multifocal leukoencephalopathy. Time point given: more than five months of natalizumab therapy. Method: immunoSEQ multiplex PCR; TCRdb's copy keeps in-frame clones and lacks some. The sample lists some 30,000 clones, roughly 91% occurring once. Sample: PBMCs, taken from a patient treated with natalizumab. These receptors were collected from a human donor with multiple sclerosis.

The chain has TRBV7-2 and TRBJ2-3; no firm D call. Trimming took off 1 base at V and 4 bases at J, with 9 bases between the two ends. CDR1 and CDR2 (germline): SGHTA, FQGNSA. CDR3 length: 14 residues. The CDR3, as DNA: TGTGCCAGCAGCTTAGGTGTGTCCGCAGATACGCAGTATTTT. This encodes CASSLGVSADTQYF.

This clone was found once. The chain uses TRBV19 and TRBJ1-2, with 12 bases matching TRBD1. CDR3 length: 19 residues. After removal of 3 bases from V and 2 bases from J, the junction contained 13 bases not matched to a gene. Germline values: CDR1 LNHDA, CDR2 SQIVND (reference sequence). CDR3: CASSMIGTGGPMGNYGYTF. Written as DNA, the CDR3 is TGTGCCAGTAGTATGATTGGGACAGGGGGCCCGATGGGCAACTATGGCTACACCTTC.

This chain connects TRBV18 to TRBJ2-1; 12 bases align to TRBD2. Germline V gene lookup returns CDR1 KGHSH and CDR2 LQKENI. V dropped 2 bases and J dropped 1; count of bases not matched to a gene: 6. The CDR3 covers 18 residues. CDR3: CASSPALAGGGSYNEQFF. In DNA form, the CDR3 reads TGTGCCAGCTCACCAGCCCTAGCGGGAGGGGGGTCCTACAATGAGCAGTTCTTC.

V and J are TRBV6-1 and TRBJ2-1, with D perhaps matching TRBD1 (5 bases). The germline CDR1 and CDR2 sequences are MNHNS and SASEGT. V was trimmed by 6 bases and J by 2 bases, leaving 14 bases between them. The CDR3 spans 15 residues. The CDR3 here is CASSPTQGTYNEQFF. CDR3 DNA: TGTGCCAGCAGCCCAACGCAGGGAACCTACAATGAGCAGTTCTTC.

The V call is TRBV28, the J call TRBJ2-1; no reliable D call. Between the trimmed V and J ends, which lost 3 bases and 10 bases, there was a span of 10 bases. This CDR3 spans 12 amino acids. Germline V gene data show CDR1 as MDHEN and CDR2 as SYDVKM. The DNA of the CDR3 is TGTGCCAGCAGTTTCAAGTTGATCGAGCAGTTCTTC. Encoded protein: CASSFKLIEQFF.

This chain joins TRBV9 and TRBJ2-5; TRBD1 agrees at 10 bases. The tail of the sequence fits TRBJ2-7 better, so the J call may be wrong. Germline CDR1 is SGDLS and CDR2 is YYNGEE. This CDR3 is 14 amino acids long. CDR3 in DNA: TGTGCCAGCAGCCCCCGGACAGGGGGTCCCGAGCAGTACTTC. As protein: CASSPRTGGPEQYF.

V is TRBV19 and J is TRBJ2-5, with a possible D match to TRBD2 (5 bases). The DNA end lines up better with TRBJ2-7; the J call may be wrong. This CDR3 comprises 17 residues. Germline V gene data show CDR1 as LNHDA and CDR2 as SQIVND (reference sequence). In nucleotides, the CDR3 is TGTGCCAGTAGTATAGCCCGTGGACTTCGAGCTTCCTACGAGCAGTACTTC. Protein sequence: CASSIARGLRASYEQYF.

The chain has TRBV28 and TRBJ1-6; D perhaps matches TRBD1 (6 bases). There are 14 residues in the CDR3. CDR1 is MDHEN, CDR2 SYDVKM, per germline. Trimming left V 9 bases short and J 8 bases short, with 17 bases between. CDR3 amino acids: CASHFRGAHSPLHF. The CDR3 DNA sequence: TGTGCCAGTCACTTCCGGGGGGCTCATTCACCCCTCCACTTT.

The CDR3 coding sequence is TGTGCCACCAGCAGGTCGGGGGCTAAAGGATACGAGCAGTACTTC. The encoded protein is CATSRSGAKGYEQYF. The chain employs TRBV15 and TRBJ2-7, with D possibly called TRBD1 or TRBD2 (6 bases each). This CDR3 has 15 amino acids. Trimming took off 3 bases at V and 4 bases at J, with 16 bases between the two ends. The germline V gene has CDR1 LNHNV and CDR2 YYDKDF (reference sequence).

The chain links TRBV28 to TRBJ2-3; a possible D gene is TRBD2 (5 bases). V lost 7 bases to trimming and J lost 4 bases, with 12 bases between them. Germline CDR1 is MDHEN and CDR2 is SYDVKM. The CDR3 length is 13 residues. CDR3 protein: CASKTRRPDTQYF. The CDR3 coding sequence is TGTGCCAGCAAAACCCGGAGGCCAGATACGCAGTATTTT.

The chain couples TRBV6-5 to TRBJ2-1, with D maybe TRBD2 (6 bases). The V gene's germline CDR1 is MNHEY and CDR2 SVGAGI. Trimming stripped 6 bases from V and 5 bases from J, with 11 bases between. The CDR3 consists of 13 residues. The CDR3 DNA sequence: TGTGCCAGCAGAACGACTAGTAACAATGAGCAGTTCTTC. As protein: CASRTTSNNEQFF.

CDR3 region: CASSVGTMVVENEQFF. DNA for the CDR3: TGTGCCAGCAGCGTCGGGACTATGGTAGTTGAGAATGAGCAGTTCTTC. The chain employs TRBV9 and TRBJ2-1, with TRBD2 matching 7 bases. J gave up 7 bases and V 2 bases, and 12 bases lay outside the gene matches. The CDR3 extends over 16 amino acids. Germline values: CDR1 SGDLS, CDR2 YYNGEE.

The genes are TRBV7-9 and TRBJ2-7, with D hard to call. The CDR3 totals 11 residues. The ends were cut back, 2 bases at V and 5 bases at J, with 4 bases in the middle. CDR1 and CDR2 from the germline V gene are SEHNR and FQNEAQ (reference sequence). The CDR3 loop reads CASSLNDEQYF. In nucleotides, the CDR3 is TGTGCCAGCAGCTTAAACGACGAGCAGTACTTC. Complete variable domain (other parts from reference TRBV7-9 and TRBJ2-7): DTGVSQNPRHKITKRGQNVTFRCDPISEHNRLYWYRQTLGQGPEFLTYFQNEAQLEKSRLLSDRFSAERPKGSFSTLEIQRTEQGDSAMYLCASSLNDEQYFGPGTRLTVT.

This chain links TRBV19 with TRBJ2-3; a weak D match, TRBD2 (5 bases). The CDR3 totals 15 residues. With 5 bases removed from V and 0 bases from J, the gap between germline ends came to 12 bases. Per germline, CDR1 LNHDA and CDR2 SQIVND (reference sequence). The DNA of the CDR3 is TGTGCCAGTAGTCGTCTAGCCGTAAGCACAGATACGCAGTATTTT. Translation: CASSRLAVSTDTQYF.

This clone has a single count. This specimen includes other DNA sequences encoding the same CDR3. This rearrangement joins TRBV7-8 to TRBJ1-3; no clear D. The CDR3 extends over 14 amino acids. Germline loops: CDR1 SGHVS, CDR2 FQNEAQ. The V and J ends lost 1 base and 2 bases respectively, with 6 bases between them. In DNA, the CDR3 is TGTGCCAGCAGCTTAGTGAGGGCTGGAAACACCATATATTTT. It translates to CASSLVRAGNTIYF.

CDR3 nucleotides: TGTGCCACCCGACCTGGGATCGCCTACGAGCAGTACTTC. Amino acids: CATRPGIAYEQYF. The gene calls are TRBV27 and TRBJ2-7, with no clear D. V was trimmed by 10 bases and J by 2 bases, leaving 15 bases between them. This CDR3 contains 13 residues. Germline V gene sequence: CDR1 MNHEY, CDR2 SMNVEV (reference sequence).

This chain joins TRBV27 and TRBJ1-1; unclear D gene. This CDR3 is 14 amino acids long. From germline, CDR1 is MNHEY and CDR2 SMNVEV (reference sequence). The germline V and J ends were trimmed by 8 bases and 1 base, with 14 bases remaining between them. CDR3 in amino acids: CASGLWERNTEAFF. DNA of the CDR3: TGTGCCAGCGGCCTCTGGGAAAGGAACACTGAAGCTTTCTTT.

The chain is built from TRBV7-8 and TRBJ2-6, with unresolved D. The CDR3 covers 19 residues. Trimming took 1 base from V and 0 from J, leaving 16 bases between them. Germline CDR1 is SGHVS and CDR2 is FQNEAQ. The CDR3 is CASSLEERPIFSGANVLTF. The CDR3 DNA sequence: TGTGCCAGCAGCTTAGAGGAACGGCCAATATTCTCTGGGGCCAACGTCCTGACTTTC.

CDR3 in DNA: TGTGCCAGCAGCTATCTAGAACACAATGAGCAGTTCTTC. Protein product: CASSYLEHNEQFF. This chain joins TRBV9 and TRBJ2-1, with D unclear. This CDR3 region has 13 residues. V was pared by 4 bases and J by 5 bases, with 10 bases between. CDR1 is SGDLS, CDR2 YYNGEE, per germline.

This clone was detected only once. The rearrangement uses TRBV2 and TRBJ2-1, with a tentative D call TRBD2 (6 bases). This CDR3 is 14 amino acids long. The V end lost 6 bases, the J end lost 7 bases, and 16 bases lay between the germline ends. Germline V CDR1 and CDR2: SNHLY, FYNNEI. The DNA of the CDR3 is TGTGCCAGCAGCGGGGGTGGAAATAATAATGAGCAGTTCTTC. Protein product: CASSGGGNNNEQFF.

This clone was found once. This chain joins TRBV7-6 and TRBJ1-3; no firm D call. Trimming removed 1 base from V and 3 bases from J, with 25 bases in between. Germline CDR1 and CDR2: SGHVS and FNYEAQ. The CDR3 consists of 20 residues. CDR3 DNA: TGTGCCAGCAGCTTAGAAAGGGAGGACTACCGAAAACCTGGTGGAAACACCATATATTTT. This gives the protein CASSLEREDYRKPGGNTIYF.

The chain joins TRBV10-3 to TRBJ2-1; 10 bases align to TRBD2. Germline V lookup: CDR1 ENHRY, CDR2 SYGVKD. The CDR3 contains 15 residues. The V segment lost 7 bases and the J segment 7 bases; nucleotides outside the gene matches: 10. CDR3: CAIILGTSAGNEQFF. In DNA, the CDR3 is TGTGCCATCATTTTGGGGACTAGCGCTGGGAATGAGCAGTTCTTC.

The J gene is TRBJ2-3, the V gene TRBV18; D remains unclear. The CDR3 is 13 residues long. With 6 bases removed from V and 6 bases from J, the gap between germline ends came to 13 bases. In germline, CDR1 is KGHSH, CDR2 LQKENI. CDR3: CASSPSGVDTQYF. DNA for the CDR3: TGTGCCAGCTCCCCCAGTGGGGTGGATACGCAGTATTTT.

The DNA of the CDR3 is TGTGCCGCCTCGGGGGGTAGAGACTATGGCTACACCTTC. Translation gives CAASGGRDYGYTF. The chain combines TRBV30 with TRBJ1-2; the D gene is possibly TRBD1 (5 bases). The V end was cut by 8 bases, the J end by 3 bases, with 16 bases between. Germline loops: CDR1 GTSNPN, CDR2 SVGIG (reference sequence). The CDR3 is 13 residues long.

Regarding this clone: The junction departs from germline at one end; a sequencing error may be responsible. V gene TRBV6-1 combines with J gene TRBJ1-2; no definite D call. This CDR3 is 9 amino acids long. CDR1 is MNHNS and CDR2 is SASEGT in the germline V gene. CDR3 sequence: CASSETSYF. The DNA of the CDR3 is TGTGCCAGCAGTGAAACATCTTACTTC.

V and J are TRBV15 and TRBJ1-5; 10 bases line up with TRBD1. V lost 1 base and J lost 6; bases outside the gene matches: 6. The V gene's germline CDR1 is LNHNV and CDR2 YYDKDF (reference sequence). There are 16 residues in the CDR3. For the CDR3, the DNA is TGTGCCACCAGCAGAGGACAGGGGGCCGAGATTCAGCCCCAGCATTTT. Protein sequence: CATSRGQGAEIQPQHF.

The chain carries TRBV19 and TRBJ1-2, with 7 nucleotides matching TRBD1. Germline V gene data show CDR1 as LNHDA and CDR2 as SQIVND (reference sequence). The V and J ends lost 1 base and 2 bases, in that order; junction bases with no gene match: 4. The CDR3 runs to 15 residues. CDR3 DNA: TGTGCCAGTAGTATAGGGGCAGGGGGAAACTATGGCTACACCTTC. Its translation is CASSIGAGGNYGYTF. The full variable domain, in which reference TRBV19 and TRBJ1-2 provide the parts outside the CDR3, is DGGITQSPKYLFRKEGQNVTLSCEQNLNHDAMYWYRQDPGQGLRLIYYSQIVNDFQKGDIAEGYSVSREKKESFPLTVTSAQKNPTAFYLCASSIGAGGNYGYTFGSGTRLTVV.

The rearrangement uses TRBV28 and TRBJ1-2; tentatively, D is TRBD1 (6 bases). V was pared by 2 bases and J by 8 bases, with 12 bases between. CDR1 and CDR2 from the germline V gene are MDHEN and SYDVKM. CDR3 length: 13 amino acids. The DNA of the CDR3 is TGTGCCAGCAGTTTAGCGGGGGCGCCCGGCTACACCTTC. Its translation is CASSLAGAPGYTF.

This sequence joins TRBV19 and TRBJ2-1; D is unclear. The CDR3 runs 15 residues. CDR1 is LNHDA and CDR2 is SQIVND in the germline V gene (reference sequence). Deletions cut 2 bases from V and 5 bases from J, with 13 bases between. The CDR3 sequence: CASSIQIFIHNEQFF. CDR3 bases: TGTGCCAGTAGTATACAGATCTTTATCCACAATGAGCAGTTCTTC.

V is TRBV28 and J is TRBJ1-1, with D unresolved. Between the trimmed V and J ends, which lost 5 bases and 6 bases, there was a span of 13 bases. Germline V gene sequence: CDR1 MDHEN, CDR2 SYDVKM. The length of the CDR3 is 13 residues. CDR3 in DNA: TGTGCCAGCAGTCTCCGGTGGTTGGCTGAAGCTTTCTTT. Translation gives CASSLRWLAEAFF.

This clone came up once. The CDR3 coding sequence is TGTGCCAGCAGCTTAACGGTTATGGGCGGGAGTTTAGCGCATGAGCAGTTCTTC. It is translated as CASSLTVMGGSLAHEQFF. This chain links TRBV11-3 with TRBJ2-1, with 7 bases matching TRBD2. Germline V gives CDR1 SGHNT, CDR2 YENEEA. With 2 bases clipped from V and 8 bases from J, the junction kept 18 bases outside the gene matches. This CDR3 contains 18 residues.